The entry below gives a single TCR beta chain sequence along with its context. Antigen specificity is unknown. TCRdb keeps only in-frame clones here, not all; method: immunoSEQ multiplex PCR. The repertoire holds approximately 5,900 clones, with 35% as singletons. The data originate from a study of CXCR4 blockade with PD-1 therapy in pancreatic cancer. Broader study findings: Tumors were clonally expanded, mean about 0.14 versus 0.05 in healthy blood. More frequent amino acid clones had more nucleotide rearrangements, suggesting convergent selection.

Patients who provided the archived tumor blocks had not received neoadjuvant therapy before surgery. Sequenced sample: tumor tissue. This clonotype was obtained from a human donor with pancreatic ductal adenocarcinoma.

The CDR3 coding sequence is TGTGCCAGCAGCCTCTTACCCGGGGACTCCTACGAGCAGTACTTC. The encoded protein is CASSLLPGDSYEQYF. J is TRBJ2-7 and V is TRBV9; possible D gene TRBD2, 5 bases. This CDR3 has 15 amino acids. Trimming removed 4 bases at V and 0 bases at J, with 14 bases between. Germline V gene lookup returns CDR1 SGDLS and CDR2 YYNGEE.